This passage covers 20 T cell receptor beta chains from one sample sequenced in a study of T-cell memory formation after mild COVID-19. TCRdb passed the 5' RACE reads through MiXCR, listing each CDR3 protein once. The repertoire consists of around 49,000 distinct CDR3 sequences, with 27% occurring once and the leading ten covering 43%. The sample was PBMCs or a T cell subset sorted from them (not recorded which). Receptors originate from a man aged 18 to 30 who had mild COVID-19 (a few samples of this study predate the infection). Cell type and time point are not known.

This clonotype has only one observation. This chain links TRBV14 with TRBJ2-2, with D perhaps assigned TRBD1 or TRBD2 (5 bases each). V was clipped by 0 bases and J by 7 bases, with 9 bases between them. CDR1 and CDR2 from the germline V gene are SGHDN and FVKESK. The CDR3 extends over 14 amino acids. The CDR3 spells CASSQEWGSGELFF. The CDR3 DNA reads TGTGCCAGCAGCCAAGAATGGGGGAGCGGGGAGCTGTTTTTT.

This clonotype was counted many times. The CDR3 loop is CASSRSGGWYEQYF. CDR3 sequence (DNA): TGTGCCAGCAGTCGGTCCGGGGGATGGTACGAGCAGTACTTC. This chain connects TRBV7-2 to TRBJ2-7, with D maybe TRBD2 (6 bases). The CDR3 length is 14 residues. V was pared by 6 bases and J by 4 bases, with 16 bases between. CDR1 SGHTA and CDR2 FQGNSA come from the germline V gene.

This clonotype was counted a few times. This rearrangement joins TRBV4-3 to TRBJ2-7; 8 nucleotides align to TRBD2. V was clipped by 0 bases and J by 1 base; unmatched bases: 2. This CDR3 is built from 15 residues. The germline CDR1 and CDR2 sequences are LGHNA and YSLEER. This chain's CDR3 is CASSQESGGSYEQYF. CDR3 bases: TGCGCCAGCAGCCAAGAAAGCGGGGGTTCCTACGAGCAGTACTTC.

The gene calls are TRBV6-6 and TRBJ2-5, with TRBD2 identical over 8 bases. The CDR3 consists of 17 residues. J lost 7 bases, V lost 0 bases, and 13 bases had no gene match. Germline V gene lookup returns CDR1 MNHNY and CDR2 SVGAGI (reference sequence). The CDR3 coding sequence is TGTGCCAGCAGTTACTCGACGCTTCGACAGGCGGGAGGGACCCAGTACTTC. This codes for CASSYSTLRQAGGTQYF.

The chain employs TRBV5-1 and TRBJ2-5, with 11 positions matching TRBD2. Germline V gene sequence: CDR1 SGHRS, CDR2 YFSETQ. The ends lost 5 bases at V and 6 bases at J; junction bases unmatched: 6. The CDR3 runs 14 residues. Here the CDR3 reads CASRTGLAGQTQYF. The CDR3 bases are TGCGCCAGCAGGACCGGACTAGCGGGCCAGACCCAGTACTTC.

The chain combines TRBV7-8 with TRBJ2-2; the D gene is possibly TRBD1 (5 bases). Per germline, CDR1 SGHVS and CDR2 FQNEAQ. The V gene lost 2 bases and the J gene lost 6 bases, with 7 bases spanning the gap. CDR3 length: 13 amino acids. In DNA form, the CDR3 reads TGTGCCAGCAGCTTAAGGGGTTCCGGGGAGCTGTTTTTT. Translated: CASSLRGSGELFF. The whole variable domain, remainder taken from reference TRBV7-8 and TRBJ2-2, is GAGVSQSPRYKVAKRGQDVALRCDPISGHVSLFWYQQALGQGPEFLTYFQNEAQLDKSGLPSDRFFAERPEGSVSTLKIQRTQQEDSAVYLCASSLRGSGELFFGEGSRLTVL.

The CDR3 sequence: CASQPGGWDQETQYF. For the CDR3, the DNA is TGTGCCAGCCAACCCGGGGGCTGGGACCAAGAGACCCAGTACTTC. The V gene is TRBV28, the J gene TRBJ2-5; D tentatively fits TRBD1 or TRBD2 (6 bases each). V gave up 8 bases and J gave up 0 bases, with 16 bases separating them. CDR3 length: 15 residues. CDR1 MDHEN and CDR2 SYDVKM come from the germline V gene.

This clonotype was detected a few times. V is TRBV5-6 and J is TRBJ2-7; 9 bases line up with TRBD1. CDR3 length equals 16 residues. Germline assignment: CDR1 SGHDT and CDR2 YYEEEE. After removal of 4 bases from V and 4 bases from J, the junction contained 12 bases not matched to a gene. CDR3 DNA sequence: TGTGCCAGCAGCAAACAGGGGGCGCTTTTTTCTTACGAGCAGTACGTC. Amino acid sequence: CASSKQGALFSYEQYV.

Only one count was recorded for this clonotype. The CDR3 sequence is CASSSFRGGGWKPQHF. Written as DNA, the CDR3 is TGTGCCAGCAGCTCGTTCCGAGGAGGGGGCTGGAAGCCCCAGCATTTT. The rearrangement links TRBV7-2 to TRBJ1-5; 7 positions agree with TRBD1. The germline V gene has CDR1 SGHTA and CDR2 FQGNSA. Germline trimming cut 4 bases from V and 8 bases from J; bases unmatched to any gene: 14. The CDR3 has 16 amino acids.

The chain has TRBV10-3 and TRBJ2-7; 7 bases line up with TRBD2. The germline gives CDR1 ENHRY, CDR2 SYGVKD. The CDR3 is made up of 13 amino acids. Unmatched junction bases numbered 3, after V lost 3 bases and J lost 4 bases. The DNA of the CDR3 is TGTGCCATCAGTGAACTAGCGAGGTACGAGCAGTACTTC. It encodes CAISELARYEQYF.

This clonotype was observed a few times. The CDR3 region is CASTEGASYNEQFF. CDR3 sequence (DNA): TGCGCCTCCACGGAGGGGGCGTCCTACAATGAGCAGTTCTTC. The chain is built from TRBV10-2 and TRBJ2-1, with D tentatively TRBD1 (7 bases). V was pared by 11 bases and J by 1 base, with 15 bases between. Germline V CDR1 and CDR2: WSHSY, SAAADI. The CDR3 loop spans 14 amino acids.

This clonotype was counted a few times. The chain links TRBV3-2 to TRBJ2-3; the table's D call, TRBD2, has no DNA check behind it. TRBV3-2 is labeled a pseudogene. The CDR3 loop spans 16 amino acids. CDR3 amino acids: CASSQERTSERDTQYF. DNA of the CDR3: TGTGCCAGCAGCCAAGAGAGGACTAGCGAAAGGGATACGCAGTATTTT.

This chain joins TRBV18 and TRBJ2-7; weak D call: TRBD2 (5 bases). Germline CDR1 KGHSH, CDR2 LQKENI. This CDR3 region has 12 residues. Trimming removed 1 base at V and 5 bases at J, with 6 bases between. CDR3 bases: TGTGCCAGCTCACCACGAGGGCACGAGCAGTACGTC. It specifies CASSPRGHEQYV.

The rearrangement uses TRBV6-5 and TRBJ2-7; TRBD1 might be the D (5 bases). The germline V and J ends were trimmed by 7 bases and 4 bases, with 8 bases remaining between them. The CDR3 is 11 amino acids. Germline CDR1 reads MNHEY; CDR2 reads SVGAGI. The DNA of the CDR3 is TGTGCCAGCACAGACAGTTACGAGCAGTACTTC. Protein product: CASTDSYEQYF.

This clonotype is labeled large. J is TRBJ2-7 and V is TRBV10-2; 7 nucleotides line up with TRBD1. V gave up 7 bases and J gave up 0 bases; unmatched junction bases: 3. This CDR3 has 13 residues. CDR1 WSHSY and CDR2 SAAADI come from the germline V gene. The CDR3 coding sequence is TGCGCCAGCATGACAGGGCACTCCTACGAGCAGTACTTC. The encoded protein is CASMTGHSYEQYF.

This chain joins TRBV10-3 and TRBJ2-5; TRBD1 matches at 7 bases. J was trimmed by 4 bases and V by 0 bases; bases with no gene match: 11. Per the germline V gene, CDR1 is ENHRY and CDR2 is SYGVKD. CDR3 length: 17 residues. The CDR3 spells CAISESHRIRQGETQYF. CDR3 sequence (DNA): TGTGCCATCAGTGAGTCACATCGAATCAGACAGGGAGAGACCCAGTACTTC.

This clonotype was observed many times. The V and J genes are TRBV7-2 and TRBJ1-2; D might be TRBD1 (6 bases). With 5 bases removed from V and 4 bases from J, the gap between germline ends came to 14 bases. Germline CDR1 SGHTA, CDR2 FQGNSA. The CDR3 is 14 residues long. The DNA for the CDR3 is TGTGCCAGCAGCCCCCGGACAGTGCGCTATGGCTACACCTTC. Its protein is CASSPRTVRYGYTF.

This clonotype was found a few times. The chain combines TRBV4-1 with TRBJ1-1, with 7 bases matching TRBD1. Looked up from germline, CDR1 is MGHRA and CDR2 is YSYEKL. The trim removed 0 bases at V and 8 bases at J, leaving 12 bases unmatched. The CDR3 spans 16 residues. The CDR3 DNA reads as TGCGCCAGCAGCCAAGAACAGGGGCCGCAACGGATAGAAGCTTTCTTT. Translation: CASSQEQGPQRIEAFF.

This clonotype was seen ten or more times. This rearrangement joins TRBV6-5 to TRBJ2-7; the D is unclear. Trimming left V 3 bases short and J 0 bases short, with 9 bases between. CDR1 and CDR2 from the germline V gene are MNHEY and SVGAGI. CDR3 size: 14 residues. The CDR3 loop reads CASSYAEHSYEQYF. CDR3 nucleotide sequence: TGTGCCAGCAGTTATGCGGAACACTCCTACGAGCAGTACTTC.

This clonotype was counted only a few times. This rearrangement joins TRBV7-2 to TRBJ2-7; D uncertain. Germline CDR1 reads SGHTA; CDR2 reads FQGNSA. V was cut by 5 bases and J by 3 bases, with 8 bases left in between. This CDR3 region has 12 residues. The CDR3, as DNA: TGTGCCAGCAGCGAGGACGGCTACGAGCAGTACTTC. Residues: CASSEDGYEQYF.